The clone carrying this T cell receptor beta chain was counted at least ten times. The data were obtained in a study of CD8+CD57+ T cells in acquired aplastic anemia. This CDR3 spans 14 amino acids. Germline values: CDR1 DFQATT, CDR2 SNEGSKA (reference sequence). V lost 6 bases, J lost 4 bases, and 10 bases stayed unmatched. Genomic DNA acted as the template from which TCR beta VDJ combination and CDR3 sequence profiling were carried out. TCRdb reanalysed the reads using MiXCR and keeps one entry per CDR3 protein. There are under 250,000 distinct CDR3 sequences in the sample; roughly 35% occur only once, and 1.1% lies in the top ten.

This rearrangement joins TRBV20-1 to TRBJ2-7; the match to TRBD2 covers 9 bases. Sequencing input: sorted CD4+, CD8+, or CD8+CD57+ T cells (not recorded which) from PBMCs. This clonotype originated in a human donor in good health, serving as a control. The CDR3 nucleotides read TGCAGTGCAAAAATAGCGGGAGCCGGTTACGAGCAGTACTTC. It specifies CSAKIAGAGYEQYF.